This TCR beta chain was observed in a study of cytomegalovirus exposure and HLA in healthy donors. Study overall: Of the donors genotyped, about 410 in all, 65% to 90% fell in the Caucasian-associated ancestry cluster.

PCR involved 60 Vbeta and 13 Jbeta primers. Data came from immunoSEQ multiplex PCR; TCRdb stores just in-frame clones and leaves some out. This sample carries 150,000 to 180,000 clones, about 74% of them seen once, and the ten largest clones take about 4%. CDR1 GTSNPN and CDR2 SVGIG come from the germline V gene (reference sequence). The length of the CDR3 is 14 residues. V was clipped by 3 bases and J by 4 bases, with 15 bases between them. A note on this clone: The antigen is not known.

Findings of the study overall: Segments of the TCR beta V type were, in most cases, productive about 87% or about 30% of the time in an earlier analysis. Evidence from a later analysis indicated that most CMV-associated TCR beta chains looked HLA-restricted.

This clonotype originated in a woman between 40 and 50 years old in good health and CMV-seronegative. The rearrangement joins TRBV30 to TRBJ1-1, with a tentative D call TRBD1 (6 bases). Sequencing was carried out using PBMCs. Written as DNA, the CDR3 is TGTGCCTGGAGCGTACAGGGATGGGGCACTGAAGCTTTCTTT. Protein: CAWSVQGWGTEAFF.